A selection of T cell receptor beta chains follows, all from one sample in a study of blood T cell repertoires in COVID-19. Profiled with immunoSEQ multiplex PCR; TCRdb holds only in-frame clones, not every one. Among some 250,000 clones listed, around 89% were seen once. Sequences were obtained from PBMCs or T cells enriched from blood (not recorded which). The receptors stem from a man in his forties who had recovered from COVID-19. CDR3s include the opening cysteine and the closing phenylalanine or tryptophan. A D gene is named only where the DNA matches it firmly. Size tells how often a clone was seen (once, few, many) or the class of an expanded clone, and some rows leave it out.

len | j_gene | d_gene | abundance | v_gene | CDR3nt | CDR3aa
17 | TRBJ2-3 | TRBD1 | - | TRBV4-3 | TGCGCCAGCAGCCAAGAAGTGAATCGGGACAGGGAAGATACGCAGTATTTT | CASSQEVNRDREDTQYF
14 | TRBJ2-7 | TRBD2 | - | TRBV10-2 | TGCGCCACCAAAGCGGCTAGCGGCGCCTACGAGCAGTACTTC | CATKAASGAYEQYF
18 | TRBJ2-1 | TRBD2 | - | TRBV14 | TGTGCCAGCAGCCAAACTGTACCGGCTAGCGGGAGCTTGGATGAGCAGTTCTTC | CASSQTVPASGSLDEQFF
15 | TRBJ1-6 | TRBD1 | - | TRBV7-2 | TGTGCCAGCAGCCCCGGGACAGACTATAATTCACCCCTCCACTTT | CASSPGTDYNSPLHF
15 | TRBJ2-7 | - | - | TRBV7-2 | TGTGCCAGCAGCTTAGCTAGCTTCGGTGTCTACGAGCAGTACTTC | CASSLASFGVYEQYF
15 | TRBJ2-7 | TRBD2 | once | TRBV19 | TGTGCCAGTAGGGCTAGCGGGATTAATCCCAGCGAGCAGTACTTC | CASRASGINPSEQYF
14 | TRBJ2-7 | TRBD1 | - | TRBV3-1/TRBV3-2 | TGTGCCAGCAGCCTTGGACAGGGGACCTACGAGCAGTACTTC | CASSLGQGTYEQYF
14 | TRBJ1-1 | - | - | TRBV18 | TGTGCCAGCTCACCGATTGAGACGGGCACTGAAGCTTTCTTT | CASSPIETGTEAFF
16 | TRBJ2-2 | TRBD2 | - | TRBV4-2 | TGTGCCAGCAGCCAAGTAGACGGGCTAGCGGGGCTTGAGCTGTTTTTT | CASSQVDGLAGLELFF
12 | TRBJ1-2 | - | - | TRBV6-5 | TGTGCCAGCAGCTCAGGTCCCGATGGCTACACCTTC | CASSSGPDGYTF
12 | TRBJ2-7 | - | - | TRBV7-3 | TGTGCCAGCAGCGTGGGGCGACTTGAGCAGTACTTC | CASSVGRLEQYF
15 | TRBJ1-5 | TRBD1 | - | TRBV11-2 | TGTGCCAGCAGCTCGAGGGGGACAGGAGATCAGCCCCAGCATTTT | CASSSRGTGDQPQHF
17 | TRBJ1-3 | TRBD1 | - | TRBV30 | TGTGCCTGGAGTGTACGGGCAGGGGGAAACTCTGGAAACACCATATATTTT | CAWSVRAGGNSGNTIYF
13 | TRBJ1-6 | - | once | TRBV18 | TGTGCCAGCTCACCGGGAGAAGGCTCACCCCTCCACTTT | CASSPGEGSPLHF
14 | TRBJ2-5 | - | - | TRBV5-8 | TGTGCCAGCACCCCAAAGGGGGTTCCTGAGACCCAGTACTTC | CASTPKGVPETQYF
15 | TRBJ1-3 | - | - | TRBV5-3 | TGTGCCAGAAGCTCTGGGCCGCCCTCTGGAAACACCATATATTTT | CARSSGPPSGNTIYF
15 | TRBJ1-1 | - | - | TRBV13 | TGTGCCAGCAGCCCTATGGTGGCGGGGAACACTGAAGCTTTCTTT | CASSPMVAGNTEAFF
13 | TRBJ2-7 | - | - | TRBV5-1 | TGCGCCAGCAGCTTGCAGGGTGACTACGAGCAGTACTTC | CASSLQGDYEQYF
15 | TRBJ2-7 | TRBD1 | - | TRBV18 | TGTGCCAGCTCACCAACGAGACAGGGGGCGCACGAGCAGTACTTC | CASSPTRQGAHEQYF
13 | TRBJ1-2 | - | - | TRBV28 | TGTGCCAGCAGTTTAAGACAGAACTATGGCTACACCTTC | CASSLRQNYGYTF
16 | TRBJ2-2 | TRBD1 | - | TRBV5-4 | TGTGCCAGCAGCTCCGGGACAGGGCTGAACACCGGGGAGCTGTTTTTT | CASSSGTGLNTGELFF
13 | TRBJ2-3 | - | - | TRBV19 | TGTGCCAGTAGTATAGATCCGGGAGTAACGCAGTATTTT | CASSIDPGVTQYF
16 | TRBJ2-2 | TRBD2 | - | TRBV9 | TGTGCCAGCAGCGTAGTTGGGGCGGGGGGCACCGGGGAGCTGTTTTTT | CASSVVGAGGTGELFF
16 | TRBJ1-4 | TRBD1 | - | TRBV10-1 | TGCGCCAGCAGTGAGTCCCAGGGACAGGGGAGCGAAAAACTGTTTTTT | CASSESQGQGSEKLFF
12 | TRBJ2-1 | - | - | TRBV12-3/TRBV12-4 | TGTGCCAGCAGAAACAGCGGCAATGAGCAGTTCTTC | CASRNSGNEQFF
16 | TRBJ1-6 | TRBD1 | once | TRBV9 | TGTGCCAGCAGCGGCGGGGAGGGGACAGGGGATTCACCCCTCCACTTT | CASSGGEGTGDSPLHF
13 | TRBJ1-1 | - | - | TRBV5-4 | TGTGCCAGCAGCTCTCAGGGGAGCACTGAAGCTTTCTTT | CASSSQGSTEAFF
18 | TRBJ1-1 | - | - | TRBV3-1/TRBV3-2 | TGTGCCAGCAGCCGACAGGACAAGGCGGGCTTAAGGGGCACTGAAGCTTTCTTT | CASSRQDKAGLRGTEAFF
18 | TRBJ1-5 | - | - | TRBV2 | TGTGCCAGCAGTGAAGGGGGGCCAAGATTGATGGTGCTTCAGCCCCAGCATTTT | CASSEGGPRLMVLQPQHF
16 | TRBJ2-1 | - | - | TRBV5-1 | TGCGCCAGCAGGGCGGGGCCCGACCCTTCCTACAATGAGCAGTTCTTC | CASRAGPDPSYNEQFF
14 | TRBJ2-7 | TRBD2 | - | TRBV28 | TGTGCCAGCACCTGGACTAGCGGATCCTACGAGCAGTACTTC | CASTWTSGSYEQYF
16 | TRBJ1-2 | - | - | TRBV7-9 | TGTGCCAGCAGCTTGCCTGTCACAAGTTATTCATATGGCTACACCTTC | CASSLPVTSYSYGYTF
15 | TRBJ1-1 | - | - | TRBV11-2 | TGTGCCAGCAGCTTACGGGCACAGGTGTACACTGAAGCTTTCTTT | CASSLRAQVYTEAFF
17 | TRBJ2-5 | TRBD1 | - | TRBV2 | TGTGCCAGCAGCCTGCTTGCACACAGGGGGGCGCCGGAGACCCAGTACTTC | CASSLLAHRGAPETQYF
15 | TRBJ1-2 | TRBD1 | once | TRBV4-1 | TGCGCCAGCAGCTCCCGACAGGGTTTTAGTGGACTACACACCTTC | CASSSRQGFSGLHTF
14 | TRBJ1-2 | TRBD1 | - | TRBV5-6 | TGTGCCAGCAGAACTAACAGGGGGCCGACTGGCTACACCTTC | CASRTNRGPTGYTF
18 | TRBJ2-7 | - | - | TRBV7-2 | TGTGCCAGCAGCTTAGTAGGTATCTCAGGGCGACAAAACTACGAGCAGTACTTC | CASSLVGISGRQNYEQYF
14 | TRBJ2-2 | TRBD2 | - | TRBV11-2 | TGTGCCAGCAGCCAGACTAGCCAGGCCGGGGAGCTGTTTTTT | CASSQTSQAGELFF
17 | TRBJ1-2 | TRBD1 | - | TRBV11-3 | TGTGCCAGCAGCCGGTGGGGCGAGGGGGCAAAGGCCTATGGCTACACCTTC | CASSRWGEGAKAYGYTF
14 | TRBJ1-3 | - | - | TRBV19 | TGTGCCAGTAGTTGGCGGTCCGTAGGGGACACCATATATTTT | CASSWRSVGDTIYF
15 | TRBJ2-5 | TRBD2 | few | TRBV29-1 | TGCAGCGTTGAAGGGGGACTAGCGGTCCAAGAGACCCAGTACTTC | CSVEGGLAVQETQYF
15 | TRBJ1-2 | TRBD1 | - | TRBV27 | TGTGCCAGCAGGGGACAGGGGGCCACATGGTATGGCTACACCTTC | CASRGQGATWYGYTF
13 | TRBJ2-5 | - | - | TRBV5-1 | TGCGCCAGCAGCTTGCCCCCCCAGGAGACCCAGTACTTC | CASSLPPQETQYF
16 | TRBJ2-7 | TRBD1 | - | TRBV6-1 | TGTGCCAGCAGTGGATCACTGGGACAGGGGCCCTACGAGCAGTACTTC | CASSGSLGQGPYEQYF
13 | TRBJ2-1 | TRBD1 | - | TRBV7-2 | TGTGCCAGCAGCCTGACAGGGGGCAGTGAGCAGTTCTTC | CASSLTGGSEQFF
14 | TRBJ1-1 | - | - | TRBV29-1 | TGCAGCGTTGAAGATGGCGCAGGGGACACTGAAGCTTTCTTT | CSVEDGAGDTEAFF
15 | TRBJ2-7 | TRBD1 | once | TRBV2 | TGTGCCAGCAAAGAGAACCGGGACAGATTTTACGAGCAGTACTTC | CASKENRDRFYEQYF
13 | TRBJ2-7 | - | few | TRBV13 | TGTGCCAGCAGCCGAACGACAACCTACGAGCAGTACTTC | CASSRTTTYEQYF
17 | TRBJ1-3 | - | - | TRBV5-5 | TGTGCCAGCAGCCAAGAGCACGCCCGTAGCTCTGGAAACACCATATATTTT | CASSQEHARSSGNTIYF
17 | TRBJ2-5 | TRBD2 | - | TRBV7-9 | TGTGCCAGCAGCCAAGGCACCCGGCGGGAGTTCGGGGAGACCCAGTACTTC | CASSQGTRREFGETQYF
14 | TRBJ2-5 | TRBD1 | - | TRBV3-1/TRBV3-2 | TGTGCCAGCACGGACAGGGCTTGGCAAGAGACCCAGTACTTC | CASTDRAWQETQYF
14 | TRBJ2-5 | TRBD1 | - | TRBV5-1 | TGCGCCAGCAGCTTATATGGGACAGAAGAGACCCAGTACTTC | CASSLYGTEETQYF
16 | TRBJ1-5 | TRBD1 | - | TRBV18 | TGTGCCAGCTCACTAAATGCGGGACAGGTAAATCAGCCCCAGCATTTT | CASSLNAGQVNQPQHF
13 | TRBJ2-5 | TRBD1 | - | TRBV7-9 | TGTGCCAGCAGACCAACAGGGGACGAGACCCAGTACTTC | CASRPTGDETQYF
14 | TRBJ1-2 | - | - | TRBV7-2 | TGTGCCAGCAGCTTAATAACAGGGAACTATGGCTACACCTTC | CASSLITGNYGYTF
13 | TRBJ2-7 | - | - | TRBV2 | TGTGCCAGCAGCGGGACAATCCCTCTCGAGCAGTACTTC | CASSGTIPLEQYF
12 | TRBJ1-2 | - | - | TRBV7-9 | TGTGCCAGCAGCCCCCGGGGAGATGGCTACACCTTC | CASSPRGDGYTF